This T cell receptor beta chain was identified during a study of shared clonotypes between healthy human individuals. With regard to this clone: Its antigen remains unidentified.

Original methodology: From ImmunoSEQ came sequences covering only the junction and carrying no quality scores, so filtering differed. Repertoires were generated with immunoSEQ multiplex PCR, while TCRdb's copy carries only in-frame clones and drops some. V and J calls and clone size are given by that table; D and trimming were obtained from the DNA. The sample holds 2.5 million or so clones; roughly 92% are singletons and the top ten take 0.11% to 0.15%. Study-wide results and limits: Clonotype sharing among donors likely depends on sequencing depth. Shared clonotypes across all four donors exceeded non-shared ones in generation probability. In the sorted subsets, rarefaction showed sequencing was incomplete despite large depth.

The receptor was derived from a man between 18 and 29 years old in good health. The sequencing sample was made of naive CD4+ T cells sorted from blood. Subset described: CD45RA+ positively selected.

The CDR3 region is CASSYLVKQETQYF. The CDR3, as DNA: TGTGCCAGCAGTTACCTGGTTAAACAAGAGACCCAGTACTTC. The chain has TRBV6-5 and TRBJ2-5, with D uncertain. The CDR3 runs to 14 residues. Per the germline V gene, CDR1 is MNHEY and CDR2 is SVGAGI. Trimming stripped 2 bases from V and 2 bases from J, with 9 bases between.